Sequencing of this T cell receptor beta chain was carried out in a study of T cell responses to AZD1222 COVID-19 vaccine. Study-level points and caveats: Only five or six AZD1222 recipients tested seropositive at baseline. Vaccine-associated CD4 TCRs ranged over spike, dominating at 160-218 and 743-854.

Comment on this clone: No antigen is known for it.

Libraries were prepared by immunoSEQ multiplex PCR; TCRdb keeps only in-frame clonotypes and omits some of them. In the table there are about 140,000 clones, approximately 80% of which are singletons. Germline CDR1 LNHNV, CDR2 YYDKDF (reference sequence). V gave up 3 bases and J gave up 8 bases, with 5 bases separating them. The CDR3 loop spans 12 amino acids. The TCR originated in an adult in good health. Specimen: peripheral blood, collected on day 0 of AZD1222 vaccination. The genes are TRBV15 and TRBJ1-6; no definite D call. Written as DNA, the CDR3 is TGTGCCACCAGCAGTAGGGATTCACCCCTCCACTTT. This codes for CATSSRDSPLHF.